This TCR beta chain was observed in a study of blood T cell repertoires in COVID-19. Clones were sequenced by immunoSEQ multiplex PCR, and TCRdb holds only the in-frame ones, with some missing. The table includes 260,000 or so clones, 85% detected once. The CDR3 totals 14 residues. Looked up from germline, CDR1 is ENHRY and CDR2 is SYGVKD. The ends lost 5 bases at V and 8 bases at J; junction bases unmatched: 7. The cohort comprised adults aged about 18 to 90 years residing in about 25 US areas. Researchers sorted participants into cohorts using their self-reported clinical history. Cohort 3 recovery required two negative PCRs, clearance, or symptom resolution.

Sample: PBMCs or T cells enriched from blood (not recorded which). This receptor was taken from a woman between 45 and 60 years old who had recovered from COVID-19. The V call is TRBV10-3, the J call TRBJ2-1, with 9 bases matching TRBD2. The DNA of the CDR3 is TGTGCCATCAGTCGCAGGACTAGCGTCGATGAGCAGTTCTTC. This sequence encodes CAISRRTSVDEQFF.